One and the same sample provided the 16 T cell receptor beta chains below, sequenced in a study of T cell repertoires in cytomegalovirus infection. Each CDR3 protein is one row after TCRdb ran MiXCR on the reads. In the table there are tens of thousands of distinct CDR3 sequences, more than 20% of which are singletons. Antigens of these TCRs are unknown. The material sequenced was CD8+ T cells from cultured PBMCs, taken from culture after CMV antigen stimulation. All receptors derive from a human donor in good health (CMV status not recorded). Some clones in this sample may be carry-over from other donors' samples.

This sequence joins TRBV6-6 and TRBJ1-6, with TRBD1 as a possible D gene (5 bases). The CDR3 has 18 amino acids. The V gene lost 7 bases and the J gene lost 1 base, with 20 bases spanning the gap. The germline CDR1 and CDR2 sequences are MNHNY and SVGAGI (reference sequence). As DNA, the CDR3 is TGTGCCAGCATCCCACCGAGCGGGGCCGAATCCTATAATTCACCCCTCCACTTT. Protein product: CASIPPSGAESYNSPLHF.

This clonotype was seen only a few times. The chain combines TRBV28 with TRBJ2-1; D unclear. The CDR3 spans 12 residues. Germline assignment: CDR1 MDHEN and CDR2 SYDVKM. V gave up 8 bases and J gave up 7 bases, with 12 bases separating them. Here the CDR3 DNA reads TGTGCCAGCCTTACCCAGGCGAATGAGCAGTTCTTC. Residues: CASLTQANEQFF.

This clonotype was seen ten or more times. This chain uses TRBV7-2 with TRBJ2-5; 13 bases line up with TRBD2. This CDR3 is built from 19 residues. Trimming at V came to 2 bases and at J to 0 bases, leaving 9 bases not matched to a gene. Germline V CDR1 and CDR2: SGHTA, FQGNSA. CDR3 region: CASSLPGTSGVLYQETQYF. The CDR3 DNA reads as TGTGCCAGCAGCTTACCCGGGACTAGCGGGGTACTGTACCAAGAGACCCAGTACTTC.

This clonotype has more than one count but fewer than ten. The chain uses TRBV29-1 and TRBJ2-5; 13 nucleotides line up with TRBD2. This CDR3 has 19 residues. Germline loops: CDR1 SQVTM, CDR2 ANQGSEA. Trimming removed 3 bases from V and 2 bases from J; junction bases left unmatched: 15. The CDR3 spells CSVEFGTSGIAGAQETQYF. The CDR3 bases are TGCAGCGTTGAGTTTGGGACTAGCGGGATTGCGGGGGCTCAAGAGACCCAGTACTTC.

The chain recombines TRBV14 with TRBJ2-3; tentative D call: TRBD1 (6 bases). The CDR3 sequence is 17 residues long. Between the trimmed V and J ends, which lost 4 bases and 1 base, there was a span of 18 bases. CDR1 and CDR2 from the germline V gene are SGHDN and FVKESK. The CDR3 sequence is CASSLPPTGARTDTQYF. The CDR3 DNA follows: TGTGCCAGCAGCCTACCCCCGACAGGAGCACGCACAGATACGCAGTATTTT.

The rearrangement joins TRBV19 to TRBJ1-1, with D perhaps TRBD1 (5 bases). The CDR3 consists of 17 residues. In germline, CDR1 is LNHDA, CDR2 SQIVND (reference sequence). Trimming removed 4 bases from V and 0 bases from J, with 18 bases in between. For the CDR3, the DNA is TGTGCCAGTAGTACGCCTGCGGGGGTGAGCATGAACACTGAAGCTTTCTTT. It codes for CASSTPAGVSMNTEAFF.

This clonotype was seen ten or more times. The chain combines TRBV6-5 with TRBJ2-2; the D gene could be TRBD1 or TRBD2 (6 bases each). Germline assignment: CDR1 MNHEY and CDR2 SVGAGI. V dropped 7 bases and J dropped 5 bases, with 14 bases sitting between them. The CDR3 has 14 residues. CDR3 loop: CASKWGARTGELFF. The CDR3 coding sequence is TGTGCCAGCAAATGGGGGGCAAGGACCGGGGAGCTGTTTTTT.

Details on this clonotype: It may be a read error: a sequence one base away is much more abundant. CDR3 loop: CANSQEPGGDTGELFF. In DNA, the CDR3 is TGCGCCAACAGCCAAGAGCCAGGGGGGGACACCGGGGAGCTGTTTTTT. The gene calls are TRBV4-1 and TRBJ2-2; D may match TRBD1 or TRBD2 (7 bases each). The CDR3 is 16 amino acids. CDR1 is MGHRA and CDR2 is YSYEKL in the germline V gene.

The rearrangement uses TRBV25-1 and TRBJ1-1; TRBD1 is a possible D gene (6 bases). V was shortened by 2 bases and J by 4 bases, with 17 bases between the two germline ends. CDR1 and CDR2 from the germline V gene are MGHDK and SYGVNS. The CDR3 totals 16 residues. The CDR3 sequence: CASSERTEGEVTEAFF. As DNA, the CDR3 is TGTGCCAGCAGTGAAAGGACGGAGGGGGAAGTCACTGAAGCTTTCTTT.

This clonotype has ten or more counts. The chain carries TRBV7-2 and TRBJ2-3, with TRBD2 matching 9 bases. This CDR3 has 16 amino acids. V trimming: 0 bases; J trimming: 3 bases; junction bases outside the gene matches: 4. Germline lookup yields CDR1 SGHTA and CDR2 FQGNSA. CDR3 DNA sequence: TGTGCCAGCAGCTTAGCTAGCGGGAGAAAAACAGATACGCAGTATTTT. Encoded protein: CASSLASGRKTDTQYF.

The chain employs TRBV9 and TRBJ2-1; 16 bases match TRBD2. Germline loops: CDR1 SGDLS, CDR2 YYNGEE. This CDR3 is built from 18 residues. With 2 bases clipped from V and 8 bases from J, the junction kept 10 bases outside the gene matches. The CDR3 protein is CASSVNSGLAGGRHEQFF. The CDR3 DNA is TGTGCCAGCAGCGTGAACTCGGGACTAGCGGGGGGGCGCCATGAGCAGTTCTTC.

J is TRBJ1-5 and V is TRBV6-6; D perhaps matches TRBD1 (6 bases). Germline loops: CDR1 MNHNY, CDR2 SVGAGI (reference sequence). Trimming took 2 bases from V and 3 from J, leaving 8 bases between them. The CDR3 covers 14 residues. For the CDR3, the DNA is TGTGCCAGCAGTTACCCAGGGGACAATCAGCCCCAGCATTTT. This codes for CASSYPGDNQPQHF.

This clonotype was picked up a small number of times. The chain recombines TRBV7-9 with TRBJ1-3; 8 bases align to TRBD1. The CDR3 is 19 residues long. The junction had 14 bases not matched to a gene; V was cut back by 4 bases and J by 0 bases. The germline CDR1 and CDR2 sequences are SEHNR and FQNEAQ (reference sequence). CDR3 sequence: CASSYLTLGTGLSGNTIYF. The CDR3 region has the DNA TGTGCCAGCAGCTACCTGACCCTCGGGACAGGACTCTCTGGAAACACCATATATTTT.

V gene TRBV5-4 combines with J gene TRBJ2-1; TRBD1 aligns across 11 bases. J gave up 10 bases and V 3 bases, and 6 bases lay outside the gene matches. Germline lookup yields CDR1 SGHNT and CDR2 YYREEE (reference sequence). The CDR3 is 14 amino acids. The CDR3 spells CASSWGTGGREQFF. The CDR3, as DNA: TGTGCCAGCAGCTGGGGGACAGGGGGGCGCGAGCAGTTCTTC.

The chain links TRBV6-5 to TRBJ2-4; D gene unclear. The CDR3 contains 15 residues. From germline, CDR1 is MNHEY and CDR2 SVGAGI. Trimming took off 0 bases at V and 3 bases at J, with 9 bases between the two ends. The CDR3 region is CASSYSSAGKNIQYF. The CDR3 coding sequence is TGTGCCAGCAGTTACTCGTCGGCAGGCAAAAACATTCAGTACTTC.

V and J are TRBV7-8 and TRBJ2-3; the D gene could be TRBD1 or TRBD2 (7 bases each). The CDR3 is 15 residues long. Germline CDR1 and CDR2: SGHVS and FQNEAQ. The germline V and J ends were trimmed by 5 bases and 1 base, with 13 bases remaining between them. The CDR3 coding sequence is TGTGCCAGCAGCAAGGGGGCGGGGGGCACAGATACGCAGTATTTT. As protein: CASSKGAGGTDTQYF. The full variable domain, with the rest looked up from reference TRBV7-8 and TRBJ2-3, is GAGVSQSPRYKVAKRGQDVALRCDPISGHVSLFWYQQALGQGPEFLTYFQNEAQLDKSGLPSDRFFAERPEGSVSTLKIQRTQQEDSAVYLCASSKGAGGTDTQYFGPGTRLTVL.